The subject of this entry is one TCR beta chain. Enrollment of patients from Seattle took place during active infection, with longitudinal follow-up. Original processing notes: For nucleated cells, counts were estimated from reference gene primer amplification. Produced via immunoSEQ multiplex PCR; TCRdb's table is partial and in-frame only. That table furnishes V, J and clone size, whereas the DNA furnished D and trimming. The table shows about 180,000 clones, with about 83% occurring only once. The record originates from a study of blood T cell repertoires in COVID-19. Study in general: The United States, Italy and Spain were the sources of the acute and convalescent COVID-19 samples. PBMCs, B-cell-depleted T cells, or T cells were the source of the cDNA or gDNA that made up the material.

The ends were cut back, 1 base at V and 2 bases at J, with 10 bases in the middle. Germline CDR1 reads SGHAT; CDR2 reads FQNNGV. The CDR3 length is 15 residues. The chain uses TRBV11-2 and TRBJ2-3; weak D call: TRBD2 (5 bases). Sequencing was performed on peripheral blood. This sequence was found in a person aged 70 to 79 with COVID-19, enrolled during active disease. CDR3 region: CASSLVRGFTDTQYF. CDR3 bases: TGTGCCAGCAGCTTAGTTCGGGGTTTCACAGATACGCAGTATTTT.